The source of this T cell receptor beta chain is a study of T-cell memory formation after mild COVID-19. Study-wide findings and caveats: Clonal second-wave expansions that peaked on day 37 had unconfirmed SARS-CoV-2 specificity. Some responding clones appeared in pre-infection memory, suggesting cross-reactive memory joined.

TCRdb reprocessed the 5' RACE reads via MiXCR and lists one record per CDR3 protein. Counted here are about 500,000 distinct CDR3 sequences, approximately 20% occurring once; the ten biggest clones make up around 12%. CDR1 and CDR2 from the germline V gene are SEHNR and FQNEAQ (reference sequence). The junction had 12 bases not matched to a gene; V was cut back by 5 bases and J by 3 bases. This CDR3 is built from 17 residues. Of note for this clonotype: As yet, its antigen is unknown.

The chain has TRBV7-9 and TRBJ1-4, with 7 bases matching TRBD1. Sample: PBMCs or a T cell subset sorted from them (not recorded which). The TCR sequence derives from an adult woman who had mild COVID-19 (a few samples of this study predate the infection). Cell type and time point are not known. CDR3 sequence reads: CASSHTTGPSPNEKLFF. In nucleotides, the CDR3 is TGTGCCAGCAGCCATACGACAGGGCCCAGCCCTAATGAAAAACTGTTTTTT.